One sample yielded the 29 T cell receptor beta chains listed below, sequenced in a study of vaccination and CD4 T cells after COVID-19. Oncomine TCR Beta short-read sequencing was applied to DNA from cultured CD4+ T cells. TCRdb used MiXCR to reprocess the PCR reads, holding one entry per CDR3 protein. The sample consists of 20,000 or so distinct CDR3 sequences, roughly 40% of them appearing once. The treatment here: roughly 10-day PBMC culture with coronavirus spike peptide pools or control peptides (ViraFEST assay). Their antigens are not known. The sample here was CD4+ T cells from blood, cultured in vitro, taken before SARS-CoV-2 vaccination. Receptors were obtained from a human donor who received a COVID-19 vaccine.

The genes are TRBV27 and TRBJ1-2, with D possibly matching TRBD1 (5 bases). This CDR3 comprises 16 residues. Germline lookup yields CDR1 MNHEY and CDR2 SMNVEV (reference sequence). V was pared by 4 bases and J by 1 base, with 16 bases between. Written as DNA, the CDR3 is TGTGCCAGCAGTTCTCGTAGGGGCCCGAATAACTATGGCTACACCTTC. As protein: CASSSRRGPNNYGYTF.

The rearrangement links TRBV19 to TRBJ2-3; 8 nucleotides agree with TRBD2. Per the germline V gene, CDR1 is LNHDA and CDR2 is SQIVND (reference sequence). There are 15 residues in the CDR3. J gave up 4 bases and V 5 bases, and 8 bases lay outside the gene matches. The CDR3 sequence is CASSFSGAVSDTQYF. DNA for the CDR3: TGTGCCAGTAGTTTTAGCGGGGCGGTTTCAGATACGCAGTATTTT.

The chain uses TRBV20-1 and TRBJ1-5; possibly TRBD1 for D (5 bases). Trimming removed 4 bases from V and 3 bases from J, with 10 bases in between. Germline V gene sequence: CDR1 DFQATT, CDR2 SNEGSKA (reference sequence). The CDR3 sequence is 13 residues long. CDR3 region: CSATRDPNQPQHF. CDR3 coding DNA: TGCAGTGCTACACGGGACCCCAATCAGCCCCAGCATTTT.

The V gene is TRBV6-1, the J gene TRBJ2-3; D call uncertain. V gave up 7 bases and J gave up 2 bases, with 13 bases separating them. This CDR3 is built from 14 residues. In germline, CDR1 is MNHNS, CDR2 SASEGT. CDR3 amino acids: CASTPVGFTDTQYF. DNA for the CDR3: TGTGCCAGCACCCCGGTGGGCTTCACAGATACGCAGTATTTT.

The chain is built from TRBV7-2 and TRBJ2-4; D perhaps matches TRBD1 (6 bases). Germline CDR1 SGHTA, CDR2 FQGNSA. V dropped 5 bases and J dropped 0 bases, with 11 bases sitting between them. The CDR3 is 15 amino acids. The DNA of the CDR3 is TGTGCCAGCAGCCCTAAGGGACAAGCCAAAAACATTCAGTACTTC. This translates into CASSPKGQAKNIQYF.

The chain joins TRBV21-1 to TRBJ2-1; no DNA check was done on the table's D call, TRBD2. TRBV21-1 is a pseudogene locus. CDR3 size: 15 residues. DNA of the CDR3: TGTGCCAGCAGCAAATGGACTACCGGATACGATGAGCAGTTCTTC. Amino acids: CASSKWTTGYDEQFF.

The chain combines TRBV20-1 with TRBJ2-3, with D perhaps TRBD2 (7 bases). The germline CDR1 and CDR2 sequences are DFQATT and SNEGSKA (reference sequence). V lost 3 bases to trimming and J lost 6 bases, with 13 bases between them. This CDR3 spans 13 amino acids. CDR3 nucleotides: TGCAGTGCTAGTGGGGGGGCCCCGGATACGCAGTATTTT. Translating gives CSASGGAPDTQYF.

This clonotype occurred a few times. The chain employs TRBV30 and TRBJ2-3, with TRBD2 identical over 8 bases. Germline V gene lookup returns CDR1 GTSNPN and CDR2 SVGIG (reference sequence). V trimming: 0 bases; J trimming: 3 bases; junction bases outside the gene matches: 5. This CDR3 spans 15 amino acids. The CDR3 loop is CAWSVTGGPTDTQYF. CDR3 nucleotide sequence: TGTGCCTGGAGTGTAACGGGGGGGCCTACAGATACGCAGTATTTT.

CDR3 region: CASSRGQINTEAFF. As DNA, the CDR3 is TGTGCCAGCAGCCGGGGACAAATAAACACTGAAGCTTTCTTT. The V call is TRBV9, the J call TRBJ1-1; D might be TRBD1 (6 bases). This CDR3 has 14 residues. V lost 4 bases and J 2 bases, leaving 12 bases between the germline ends. Germline V CDR1 and CDR2: SGDLS, YYNGEE.

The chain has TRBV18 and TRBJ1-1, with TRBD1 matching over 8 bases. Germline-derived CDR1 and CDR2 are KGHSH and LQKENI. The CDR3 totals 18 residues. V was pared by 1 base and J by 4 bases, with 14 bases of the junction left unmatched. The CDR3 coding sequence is TGTGCCAGCTCACCACGACCAGCAGGGGGCGGGAGGATCACTGAAGCTTTCTTT. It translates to CASSPRPAGGGRITEAFF. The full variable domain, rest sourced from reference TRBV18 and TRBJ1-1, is NAGVMQNPRHLVRRRGQEARLRCSPMKGHSHVYWYRQLPEEGLKFMVYLQKENIIDESGMPKERFSAEFPKEGPSILRIQQVVRGDSAAYFCASSPRPAGGGRITEAFFGQGTRLTVV.

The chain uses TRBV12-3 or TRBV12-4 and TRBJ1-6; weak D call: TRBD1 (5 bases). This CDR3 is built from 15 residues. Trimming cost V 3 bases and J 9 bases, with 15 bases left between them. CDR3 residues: CASSLAGFFGSPLHF. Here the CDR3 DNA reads TGTGCCAGCAGTTTGGCAGGGTTTTTTGGTTCACCCCTCCACTTT.

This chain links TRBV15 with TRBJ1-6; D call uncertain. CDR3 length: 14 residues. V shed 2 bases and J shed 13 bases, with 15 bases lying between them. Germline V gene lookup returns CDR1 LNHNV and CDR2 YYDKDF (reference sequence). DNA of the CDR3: TGTGCCACCAGCAGACCTGAAAGTATTAGGCCCCTCCACTTT. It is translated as CATSRPESIRPLHF.

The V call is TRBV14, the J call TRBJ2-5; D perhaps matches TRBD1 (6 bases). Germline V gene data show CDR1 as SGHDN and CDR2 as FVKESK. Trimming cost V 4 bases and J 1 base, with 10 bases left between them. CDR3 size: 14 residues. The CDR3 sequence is CASSRRDIQETQYF. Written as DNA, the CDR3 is TGTGCCAGCAGCCGCCGGGACATCCAAGAGACCCAGTACTTC.

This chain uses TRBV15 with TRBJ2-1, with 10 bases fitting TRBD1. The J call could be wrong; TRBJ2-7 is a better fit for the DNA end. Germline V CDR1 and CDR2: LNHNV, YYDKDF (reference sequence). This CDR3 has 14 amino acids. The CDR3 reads CATRRDRGRIEQYF. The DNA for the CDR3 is TGTGCCACCAGACGGGACAGGGGAAGGATCGAGCAGTACTTC.

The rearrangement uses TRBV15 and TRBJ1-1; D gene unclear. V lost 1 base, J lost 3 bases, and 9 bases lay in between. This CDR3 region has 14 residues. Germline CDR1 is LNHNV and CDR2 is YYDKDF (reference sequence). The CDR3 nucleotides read TGTGCCACCAGCAGAGGTGGGGTTTACACTGAAGCTTTCTTT. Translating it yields CATSRGGVYTEAFF.

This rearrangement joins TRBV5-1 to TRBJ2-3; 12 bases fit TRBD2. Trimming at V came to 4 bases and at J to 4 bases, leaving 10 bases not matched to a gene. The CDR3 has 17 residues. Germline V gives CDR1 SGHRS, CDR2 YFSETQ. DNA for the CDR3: TGCGCCAGCAGCGGCGGCCTACTAGCGGGGGGCGCAGATACGCAGTATTTT. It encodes CASSGGLLAGGADTQYF.

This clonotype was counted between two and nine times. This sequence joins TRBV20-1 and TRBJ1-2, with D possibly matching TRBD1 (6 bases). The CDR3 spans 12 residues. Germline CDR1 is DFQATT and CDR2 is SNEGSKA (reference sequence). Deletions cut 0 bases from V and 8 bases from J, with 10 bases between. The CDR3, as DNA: TGCAGTGCTAGAGACAACAGGGAAGGCTACACCTTC. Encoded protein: CSARDNREGYTF.

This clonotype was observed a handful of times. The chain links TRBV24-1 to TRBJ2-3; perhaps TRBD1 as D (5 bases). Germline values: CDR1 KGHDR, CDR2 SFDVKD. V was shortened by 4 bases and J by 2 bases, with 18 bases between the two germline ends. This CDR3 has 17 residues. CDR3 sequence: CATSDSPARVITDTQYF. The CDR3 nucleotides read TGTGCCACCAGTGACTCCCCGGCCAGGGTGATCACAGATACGCAGTATTTT.

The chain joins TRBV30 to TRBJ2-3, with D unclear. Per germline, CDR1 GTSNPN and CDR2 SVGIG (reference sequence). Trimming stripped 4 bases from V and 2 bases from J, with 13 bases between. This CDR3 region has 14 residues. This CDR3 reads CAWTARYPTDTQYF. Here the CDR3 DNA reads TGTGCCTGGACAGCGCGTTATCCCACAGATACGCAGTATTTT. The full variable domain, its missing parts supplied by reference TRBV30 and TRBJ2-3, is SQTIHQWPATLVQPVGSPLSLECTVEGTSNPNLYWYRQAAGRGLQLLFYSVGIGQISSEVPQNLSASRPQDRQFILSSKKLLLSDSGFYLCAWTARYPTDTQYFGPGTRLTVL.

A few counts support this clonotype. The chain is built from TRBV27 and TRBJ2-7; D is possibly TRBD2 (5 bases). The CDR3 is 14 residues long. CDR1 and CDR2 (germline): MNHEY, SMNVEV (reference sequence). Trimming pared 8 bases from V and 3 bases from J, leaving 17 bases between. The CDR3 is CASRRGGRSYEQYF. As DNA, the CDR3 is TGTGCCAGCCGGCGTGGCGGGCGGAGCTACGAGCAGTACTTC.

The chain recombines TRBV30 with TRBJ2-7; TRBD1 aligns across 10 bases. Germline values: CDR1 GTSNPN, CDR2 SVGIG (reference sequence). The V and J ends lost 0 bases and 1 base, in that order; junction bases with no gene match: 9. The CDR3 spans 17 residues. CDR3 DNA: TGTGCCTGGAGTGTACTCCGCCCGGGACAGGGGTCCTACGAGCAGTACTTC. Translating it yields CAWSVLRPGQGSYEQYF.

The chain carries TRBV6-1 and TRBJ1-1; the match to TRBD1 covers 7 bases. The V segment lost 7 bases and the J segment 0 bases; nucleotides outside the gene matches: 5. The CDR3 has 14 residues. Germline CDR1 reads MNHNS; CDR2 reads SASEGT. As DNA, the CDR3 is TGTGCCAGCAACAACAGGGGCCTGAACACTGAAGCTTTCTTT. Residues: CASNNRGLNTEAFF.

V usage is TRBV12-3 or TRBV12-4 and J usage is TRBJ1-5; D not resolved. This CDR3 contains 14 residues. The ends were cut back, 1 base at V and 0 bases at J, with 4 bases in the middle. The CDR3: CASSLDLSNQPQHF. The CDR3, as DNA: TGTGCCAGCAGTTTAGACCTTAGCAATCAGCCCCAGCATTTT.

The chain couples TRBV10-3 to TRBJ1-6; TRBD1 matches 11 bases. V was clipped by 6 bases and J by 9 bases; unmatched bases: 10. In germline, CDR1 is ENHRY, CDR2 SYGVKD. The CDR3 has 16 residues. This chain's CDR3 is CAISDGQGAGVSPLHF. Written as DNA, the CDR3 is TGTGCCATCAGCGACGGACAGGGGGCAGGTGTTTCACCCCTCCACTTT.

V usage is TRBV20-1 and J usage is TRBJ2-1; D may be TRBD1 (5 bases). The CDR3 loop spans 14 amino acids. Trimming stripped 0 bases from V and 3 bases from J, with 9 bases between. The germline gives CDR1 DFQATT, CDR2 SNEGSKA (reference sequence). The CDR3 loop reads CSARDPGFYNEQFF. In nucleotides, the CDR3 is TGCAGTGCTAGAGATCCAGGGTTCTACAATGAGCAGTTCTTC.

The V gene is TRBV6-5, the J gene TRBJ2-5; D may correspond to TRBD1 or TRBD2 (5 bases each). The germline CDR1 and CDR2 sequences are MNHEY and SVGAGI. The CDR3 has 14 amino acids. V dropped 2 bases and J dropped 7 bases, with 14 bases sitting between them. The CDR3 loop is CASSYTGPRWTQYF. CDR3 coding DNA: TGTGCCAGCAGTTACACGGGGCCACGATGGACCCAGTACTTC.

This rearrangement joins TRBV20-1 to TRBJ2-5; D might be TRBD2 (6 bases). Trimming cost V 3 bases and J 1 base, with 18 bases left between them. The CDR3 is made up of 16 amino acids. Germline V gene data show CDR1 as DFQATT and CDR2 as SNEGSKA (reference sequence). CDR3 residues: CSASPFSQGLQETQYF. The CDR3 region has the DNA TGCAGTGCTAGCCCCTTTTCGCAGGGACTCCAAGAGACCCAGTACTTC.

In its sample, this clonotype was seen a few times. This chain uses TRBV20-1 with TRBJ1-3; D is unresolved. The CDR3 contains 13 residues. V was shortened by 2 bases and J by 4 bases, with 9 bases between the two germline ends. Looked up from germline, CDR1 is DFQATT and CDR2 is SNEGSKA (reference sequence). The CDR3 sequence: CSARRVSGNTIYF. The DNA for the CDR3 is TGCAGTGCTAGAAGGGTTTCGGGAAACACCATATATTTT.

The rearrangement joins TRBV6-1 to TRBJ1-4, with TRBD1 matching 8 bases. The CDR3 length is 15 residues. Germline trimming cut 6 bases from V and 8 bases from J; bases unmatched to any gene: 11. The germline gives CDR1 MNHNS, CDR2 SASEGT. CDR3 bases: TGTGCCAGCAGGACCCGCGGACAGGGTCCGGAAAAACTGTTTTTT. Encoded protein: CASRTRGQGPEKLFF.